The 9 T cell receptor beta chains listed next were all sequenced from one sample in a study of CD8 T cells in ankylosing spondylitis. Study-level points and caveats: Blood of patients with ankylosing spondylitis appeared to be characterized by a TCR beta motif of about 8 highly homologous variants.

TCRdb fed the 5' RACE reads into MiXCR, producing one record per CDR3 protein. The table includes some 400,000 distinct CDR3 sequences, around 22% detected once. The antigens for these receptors are not known. The sample comprised blood, either unsorted or a sorted T cell fraction (not recorded which). The receptors here all came from a male donor with ankylosing spondylitis.

This clonotype was seen only a few times. This chain uses TRBV20-1 with TRBJ2-7, with TRBD1 matching over 8 bases. This CDR3 contains 14 residues. V dropped 6 bases and J dropped 5; count of bases not matched to a gene: 12. In germline, CDR1 is DFQATT, CDR2 SNEGSKA (reference sequence). The CDR3, as DNA: TGCAGTGCCCTGACCTCGACAGGGGCCCACGAGCAGTACTTC. This sequence encodes CSALTSTGAHEQYF.

This clonotype was observed a few times. The chain combines TRBV12-3 or TRBV12-4 with TRBJ2-2; 7 nucleotides agree with TRBD1. The CDR3 runs 15 residues. The junction had 4 bases not matched to a gene; V was cut back by 3 bases and J by 3 bases. This CDR3 is CASSFRTGHTGELFF. DNA for the CDR3: TGTGCCAGCAGTTTCCGGACAGGACACACCGGGGAGCTGTTTTTT.

In this sample, this clonotype turned up a few times. The chain carries TRBV29-1 and TRBJ1-2, with 8 bases fitting TRBD1. V was clipped by 3 bases and J by 7 bases; unmatched bases: 7. There are 13 residues in the CDR3. CDR1 SQVTM and CDR2 ANQGSEA come from the germline V gene. In nucleotides, the CDR3 is TGCAGCGTTGAGTTGTCAGGGGGCCGTGGCTACACCTTC. It is translated as CSVELSGGRGYTF.

This rearrangement joins TRBV29-1 to TRBJ1-1, with D uncertain. Germline lookup yields CDR1 SQVTM and CDR2 ANQGSEA. CDR3 length: 12 residues. Between the trimmed V and J ends, which lost 6 bases and 4 bases, there was a span of 12 bases. The CDR3 here is CSVSETGTEAFF. The CDR3 DNA reads as TGCAGCGTGTCGGAGACGGGCACTGAAGCTTTCTTT.

There are a few counts of this clonotype. The chain links TRBV29-1 to TRBJ2-7; 10 bases are a match to TRBD2. The germline CDR1 and CDR2 sequences are SQVTM and ANQGSEA. This CDR3 contains 14 residues. Trimming took 6 bases from V and 6 from J; bases not matched to a gene: 11. CDR3 nucleotide sequence: TGCAGCGTCGCCGCCCTAGCGGGAGTGGGCGAGCAGTACTTC. Encoded protein: CSVAALAGVGEQYF.

This clonotype was recorded at least ten times. The chain recombines TRBV20-1 with TRBJ2-7; D assignment may be TRBD1 or TRBD2 (5 bases each). The CDR3 contains 14 residues. The V and J ends lost 0 bases and 4 bases respectively, with 13 bases between them. Germline-derived CDR1 and CDR2 are DFQATT and SNEGSKA (reference sequence). CDR3: CSARDPGPLYEQYF. The CDR3 DNA is TGCAGTGCTAGAGATCCGGGACCACTGTACGAGCAGTACTTC.

The CDR3 region is CASSRLAGGGNEQFF. As DNA, the CDR3 is TGTGCCAGCAGCAGACTAGCGGGAGGTGGTAATGAGCAGTTCTTC. The chain links TRBV11-2 to TRBJ2-1; 13 positions agree with TRBD2. Germline loops: CDR1 SGHAT, CDR2 FQNNGV. This CDR3 is built from 15 residues. J lost 7 bases, V lost 5 bases, and 5 bases had no gene match. Supplemented by reference TRBV11-2 and TRBJ2-1, the full variable domain reads EAGVAQSPRYKIIEKRQSVAFWCNPISGHATLYWYQQILGQGPKLLIQFQNNGVVDDSQLPKDRFSAERLKGVDSTLKIQPAKLEDSAVYLCASSRLAGGGNEQFFGPGTRLTVL.

The table lists this clonotype with a count of one. V usage is TRBV29-1 and J usage is TRBJ2-3, with 10 nucleotides matching TRBD2. The CDR3 sequence is 15 residues long. V shed 4 bases and J 8 bases; nucleotides not matched to a gene: 12. Germline V lookup: CDR1 SQVTM, CDR2 ANQGSEA. The CDR3 loop is CSVGAPLAGDGTQYF. CDR3 bases: TGCAGCGTTGGTGCCCCTCTAGCGGGAGACGGTACGCAGTATTTT.

This clonotype was seen a few times. The chain links TRBV27 to TRBJ2-5; D is possibly TRBD1 (5 bases). Germline V gene data show CDR1 as MNHEY and CDR2 as SMNVEV (reference sequence). V shed 5 bases and J shed 3 bases, with 10 bases lying between them. There are 13 residues in the CDR3. CDR3: CASSGARKETQYF. The CDR3 coding sequence is TGTGCCAGCAGTGGGGCGCGAAAAGAGACCCAGTACTTC.